One and the same sample provided the 10 T cell receptor beta chains below, sequenced in a study of identifying expanded T cells in peripheral blood. The repertoire was sequenced with immunoSEQ multiplex PCR; TCRdb's copy has only in-frame clones and lacks some. The table shows approximately 86,000 clones, with roughly 81% occurring only once. The sequencing input was blood. Every receptor here comes from a person aged 18 to 69 in good health.

V and J are TRBV7-9 and TRBJ1-1; D not resolved. Germline lookup yields CDR1 SEHNR and CDR2 FQNEAQ (reference sequence). Trimming cost V 1 base and J 1 base, with 7 bases left between them. There are 14 residues in the CDR3. The CDR3 bases are TGTGCCAGCAGCTTAGTCCCGGGGAACACTGAAGCTTTCTTT. It translates to CASSLVPGNTEAFF.

The chain uses TRBV6-5 and TRBJ2-2, with TRBD1 identical over 8 bases. The CDR3 is made up of 15 amino acids. CDR1 and CDR2 from the germline V gene are MNHEY and SVGAGI. With 6 bases clipped from V and 3 bases from J, the junction kept 6 bases outside the gene matches. For the CDR3, the DNA is TGTGCCAGCAGACCAGACAGGGGAGACACCGGGGAGCTGTTTTTT. The encoded protein is CASRPDRGDTGELFF.

V and J are TRBV27 and TRBJ2-1, with 8 bases identical to TRBD1. This CDR3 is 16 amino acids long. V was pared by 4 bases and J by 4 bases, with 9 bases of the junction left unmatched. Germline CDR1 MNHEY, CDR2 SMNVEV (reference sequence). The CDR3 sequence: CASSSGQGLRYNEQFF. CDR3 in DNA: TGTGCCAGCAGTTCCGGACAGGGACTTAGGTACAATGAGCAGTTCTTC.

This chain joins TRBV7-9 and TRBJ1-3, with no clear D. Germline V gene sequence: CDR1 SEHNR, CDR2 FQNEAQ (reference sequence). This CDR3 region has 13 residues. The V end lost 4 bases, the J end lost 7 bases, and 11 bases lay between the germline ends. For the CDR3, the DNA is TGTGCCAGCAGCTCCCCCGACCAGAACACCATATATTTT. Protein product: CASSSPDQNTIYF.

The chain employs TRBV5-6 and TRBJ1-1; weak D call: TRBD1 (6 bases). Per the germline V gene, CDR1 is SGHDT and CDR2 is YYEEEE. This CDR3 has 13 amino acids. Trimming shortened V by 2 bases and J by 8 bases, and 13 bases separated the two germline ends. For the CDR3, the DNA is TGTGCCAGCAGCTTCTACAGGGAGGGGGAAGCTTTCTTT. Translated: CASSFYREGEAFF.

This chain joins TRBV18 and TRBJ1-2, with D tentatively TRBD1 (6 bases). The CDR3 has 14 amino acids. Trimming removed 3 bases at V and 2 bases at J, with 10 bases between. CDR1 is KGHSH, CDR2 LQKENI, per germline. CDR3 nucleotide sequence: TGTGCCAGCTCACCTCGGACAGAGAACTATGGCTACACCTTC. Amino acids: CASSPRTENYGYTF.

The CDR3 sequence is CASPNPPGTSPTDTQYF. The CDR3 nucleotides read TGTGCCAGCCCAAACCCCCCCGGGACTAGCCCCACAGATACGCAGTATTTT. V and J are TRBV5-8 and TRBJ2-3; 9 bases line up with TRBD2. Trimming removed 7 bases from V and 2 bases from J; junction bases left unmatched: 14. Germline CDR1 is SGHTS and CDR2 is YDEGEE. This CDR3 is built from 17 residues.

The table lists this clone with a few counts. The chain carries TRBV30 and TRBJ1-2, with D possibly TRBD1 on 6 matching bases. CDR1 GTSNPN and CDR2 SVGIG come from the germline V gene (reference sequence). The CDR3 sequence is 10 residues long. The germline V and J ends were trimmed by 7 bases and 7 bases, with 10 bases remaining between them. CDR3 amino acids: CASGVGGYTF. The DNA for the CDR3 is TGTGCCTCAGGGGTGGGTGGCTACACCTTC. The whole variable domain, filled in from reference TRBV30 and TRBJ1-2, reads SQTIHQWPATLVQPVGSPLSLECTVEGTSNPNLYWYRQAAGRGLQLLFYSVGIGQISSEVPQNLSASRPQDRQFILSSKKLLLSDSGFYLCASGVGGYTFGSGTRLTVV.

This clone occurred once. The V call is TRBV6-5, the J call TRBJ2-7, with a weak D call TRBD1 (5 bases). CDR1 is MNHEY, CDR2 SVGAGI, per germline. With 5 bases removed from V and 2 bases from J, the gap between germline ends came to 13 bases. The CDR3 contains 14 residues. The CDR3 protein is CASSTDTGPYEQYF. CDR3 sequence (DNA): TGTGCCAGCAGTACGGATACAGGCCCCTACGAGCAGTACTTC.

The J gene is TRBJ1-1, the V gene TRBV7-3; 7 nucleotides agree with TRBD1. The CDR3 loop spans 15 amino acids. CDR1 SGHTA and CDR2 FQGTGA come from the germline V gene. The V gene end was trimmed by 5 bases and the J gene end by 4 bases; junction bases not matched to a gene: 10. This CDR3 is CASSAYIGTATEAFF. The CDR3 DNA reads as TGTGCCAGCAGCGCATACATTGGGACAGCCACTGAAGCTTTCTTT.